Listed here is a single TCR beta chain. Its specificity is not known. Germline CDR1 is MNHNS and CDR2 is SASEGT. This CDR3 spans 15 amino acids. V was pared by 2 bases and J by 4 bases, with 12 bases between. This sample stems from a study of regulatory and conventional T cells in RAG deficiency. Findings and limits, study-wide: Shorter CDR3s in all patient subsets; >85% Treg-Tconv overlap in Omenn. In Omenn syndrome, sorted "Tregs" may be peripherally activated cells.

Assay used: immunoSEQ multiplex PCR; TCRdb lists only in-frame clones, some missing. Of 15,000 to 20,000 clones in the sample, around 90% were seen once. The sorted regulatory T cells were CD4+, CD25-high and CD127-low, with genomic DNA sequenced. These sequences were also reported in another study, on regulatory T cells. In that study: Primers: 52 TRBV forward and 13 TRBJ reverse. In patients, unique TRB V-J pairs were restricted and V/J usage skewed, especially in Tregs.

This receptor was taken from a human donor in good health. The chain links TRBV6-1 to TRBJ1-3; D possibly corresponds to TRBD1 (6 bases). Sequencing was carried out using Tregs sorted from blood. The CDR3 sequence: CASSEQSGVGNTIYF. The CDR3 DNA sequence: TGTGCCAGCAGTGAACAGTCAGGGGTCGGAAACACCATATATTTT.